The rows below give T cell receptor beta chains drawn from one sample of a study of cytomegalovirus exposure and HLA in healthy donors. Assay used: immunoSEQ multiplex PCR; TCRdb lists only in-frame clones, some missing. The sample has 250,000 to 300,000 clones, about 90% seen once. The source material was PBMCs. These receptors all come from a woman aged 18-29 years in good health and CMV-seronegative. Each CDR3 is given with its conserved first and last residue. D genes are given only for firm matches. A row's size may be missing; if present it is once, few, many or a size class.

clone_size d_call j_call v_call cdr3_length cdr3_aa cdr3_nt
NA TRBD1 TRBJ1-5 TRBV6-6 15 CASSYDQGGFQPQHF TGTGCCAGCAGTTACGATCAAGGGGGCTTTCAGCCCCAGCATTTT
NA NA TRBJ2-3 TRBV18 13 CASSPGLGDTQYF TGTGCCAGCTCACCGGGGCTGGGCGATACGCAGTATTTT
NA NA TRBJ2-2 TRBV6-6 15 CAGTGRGGNTGELFF TGTGCCGGGACTGGGAGGGGGGGGAACACCGGGGAGCTGTTTTTT
NA NA TRBJ1-1 TRBV30 14 CAWSQPPATEWAFF TGTGCCTGGAGTCAACCCCCCGCGACAGAGTGGGCTTTCTTT
NA NA TRBJ2-5 TRBV4-2 15 CASSHDGGVQETQYF TGTGCCAGCAGCCATGACGGGGGTGTCCAAGAGACCCAGTACTTC
few TRBD1 TRBJ1-5 TRBV5-1 15 CASSAGTGGPQPQHF TGCGCCAGCAGCGCCGGGACAGGGGGCCCCCAGCCCCAGCATTTT
NA NA TRBJ2-1 TRBV5-1 17 CASSPTSVTQANNEQFF TGCGCCAGCAGCCCAACCTCAGTGACCCAAGCGAACAATGAGCAGTTCTTC
NA NA TRBJ2-3 TRBV6-4 14 CASAESPGDDTQYF TGTGCCAGCGCAGAGTCCCCAGGGGACGATACGCAGTATTTT
NA NA TRBJ2-7 TRBV7-3 15 CASSLGTGTSYEQYF TGTGCCAGCAGCTTGGGAACAGGGACCTCCTACGAGCAGTACTTC
NA TRBD1 TRBJ2-3 TRBV7-9 16 CASSPRLGQGTDTQYF TGTGCCAGCAGCCCCCGTCTGGGACAGGGCACAGATACGCAGTATTTT
NA TRBD1 TRBJ1-5 TRBV28 18 CASSLWERTGPINQPQHF TGTGCCAGCAGTTTATGGGAGAGGACAGGGCCTATAAATCAGCCCCAGCATTTT
NA TRBD2 TRBJ2-1 TRBV29-1 13 CSAIGLAGNEQFF TGCAGCGCTATCGGACTAGCGGGGAATGAGCAGTTCTTC
NA NA TRBJ1-3 TRBV19 15 CASSISLGSGNTIYF TGTGCCAGTAGTATCTCTCTAGGTTCTGGAAACACCATATATTTT